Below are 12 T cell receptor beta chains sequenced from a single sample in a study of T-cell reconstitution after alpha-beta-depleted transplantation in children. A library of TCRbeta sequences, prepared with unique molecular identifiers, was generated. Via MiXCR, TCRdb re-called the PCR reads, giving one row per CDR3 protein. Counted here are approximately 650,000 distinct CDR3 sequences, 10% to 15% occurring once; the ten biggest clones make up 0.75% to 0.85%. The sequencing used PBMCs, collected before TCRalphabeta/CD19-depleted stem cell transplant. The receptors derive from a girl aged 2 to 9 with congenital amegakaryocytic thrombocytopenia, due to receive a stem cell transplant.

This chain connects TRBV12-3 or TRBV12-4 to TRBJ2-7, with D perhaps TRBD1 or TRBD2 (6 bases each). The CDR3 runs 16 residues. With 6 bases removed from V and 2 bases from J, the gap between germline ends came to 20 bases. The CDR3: CASSPWGAEAAYEQYF. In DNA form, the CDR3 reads TGTGCCAGCAGCCCGTGGGGGGCGGAAGCCGCCTACGAGCAGTACTTC.

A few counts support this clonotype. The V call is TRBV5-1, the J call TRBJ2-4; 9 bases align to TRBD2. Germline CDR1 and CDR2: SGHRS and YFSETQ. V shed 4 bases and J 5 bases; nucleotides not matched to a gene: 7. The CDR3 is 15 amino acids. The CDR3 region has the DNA TGCGCCAGCAGCCAAGCGGGAGGATTAGAAAACATTCAGTACTTC. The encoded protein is CASSQAGGLENIQYF. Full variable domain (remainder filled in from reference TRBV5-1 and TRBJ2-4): KAGVTQTPRYLIKTRGQQVTLSCSPISGHRSVSWYQQTPGQGLQFLFEYFSETQRNKGNFPGRFSGRQFSNSRSEMNVSTLELGDSALYLCASSQAGGLENIQYFGAGTRLSVL.

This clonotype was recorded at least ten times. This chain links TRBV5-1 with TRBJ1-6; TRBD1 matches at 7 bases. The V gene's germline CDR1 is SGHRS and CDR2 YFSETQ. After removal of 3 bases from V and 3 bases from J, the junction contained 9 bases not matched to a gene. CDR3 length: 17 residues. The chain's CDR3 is CASSSGGTAYYNSPLHF. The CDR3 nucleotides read TGCGCCAGCAGCTCGGGCGGGACAGCCTACTATAATTCACCCCTCCACTTT.

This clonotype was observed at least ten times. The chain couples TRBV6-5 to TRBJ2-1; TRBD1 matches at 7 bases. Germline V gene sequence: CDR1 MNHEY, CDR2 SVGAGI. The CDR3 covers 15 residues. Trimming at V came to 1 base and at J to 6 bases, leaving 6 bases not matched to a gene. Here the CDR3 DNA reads TGTGCCAGCAGTTACTTTGGGGACAGACGCAATGAGCAGTTCTTC. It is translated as CASSYFGDRRNEQFF.

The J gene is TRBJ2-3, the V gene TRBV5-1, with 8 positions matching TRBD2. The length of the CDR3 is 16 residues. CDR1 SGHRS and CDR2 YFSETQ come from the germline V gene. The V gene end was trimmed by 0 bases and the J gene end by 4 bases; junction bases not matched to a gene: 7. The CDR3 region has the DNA TGCGCCAGCAGCTTGGGAGGCGGGAGGAGTGCAGATACGCAGTATTTT. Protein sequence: CASSLGGGRSADTQYF.

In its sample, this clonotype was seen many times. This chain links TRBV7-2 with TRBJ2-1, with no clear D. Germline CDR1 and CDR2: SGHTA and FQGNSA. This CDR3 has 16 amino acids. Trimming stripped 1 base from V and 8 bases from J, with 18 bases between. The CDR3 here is CASSLVSETKGHEQFF. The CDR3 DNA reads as TGTGCCAGCAGCTTAGTATCGGAGACGAAAGGCCATGAGCAGTTCTTC.

CDR3: CASSFSVWSSGTSEQFF. CDR3 DNA: TGTGCCAGCAGTTTTTCTGTCTGGAGTAGCGGGACCAGTGAGCAGTTCTTC. This chain uses TRBV27 with TRBJ2-1; 8 bases fit TRBD2. The CDR3 runs 17 residues. Germline V gene sequence: CDR1 MNHEY, CDR2 SMNVEV (reference sequence). Trimming took 3 bases from V and 9 from J; bases not matched to a gene: 16.

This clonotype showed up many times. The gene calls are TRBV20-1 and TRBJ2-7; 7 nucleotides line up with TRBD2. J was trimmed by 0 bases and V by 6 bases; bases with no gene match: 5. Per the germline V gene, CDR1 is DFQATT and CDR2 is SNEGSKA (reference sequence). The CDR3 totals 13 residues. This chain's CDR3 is CSALTSISYEQYF. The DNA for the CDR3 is TGCAGTGCCCTGACTAGCATCTCCTACGAGCAGTACTTC.

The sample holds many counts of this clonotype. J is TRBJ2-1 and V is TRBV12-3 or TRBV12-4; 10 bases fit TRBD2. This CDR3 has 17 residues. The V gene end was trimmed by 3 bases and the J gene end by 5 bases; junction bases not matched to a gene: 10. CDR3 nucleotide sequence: TGTGCCAGCAGTTTCCCTCCCACCGGGACTAGCGACAATGAGCAGTTCTTC. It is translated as CASSFPPTGTSDNEQFF.

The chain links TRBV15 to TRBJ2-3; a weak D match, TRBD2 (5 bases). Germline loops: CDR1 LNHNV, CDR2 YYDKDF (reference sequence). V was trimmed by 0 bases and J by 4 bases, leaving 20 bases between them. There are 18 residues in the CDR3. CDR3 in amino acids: CATSRDYNGPRRADTQYF. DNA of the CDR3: TGTGCCACCAGCAGAGATTATAACGGTCCCCGGCGGGCAGATACGCAGTATTTT.

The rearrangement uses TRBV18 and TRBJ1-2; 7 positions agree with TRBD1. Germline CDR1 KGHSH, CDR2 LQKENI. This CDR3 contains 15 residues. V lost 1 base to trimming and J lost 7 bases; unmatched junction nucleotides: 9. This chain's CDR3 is CASSPQRKGAVGYTF. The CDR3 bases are TGTGCCAGCTCACCACAGAGGAAGGGGGCGGTTGGCTACACCTTC.

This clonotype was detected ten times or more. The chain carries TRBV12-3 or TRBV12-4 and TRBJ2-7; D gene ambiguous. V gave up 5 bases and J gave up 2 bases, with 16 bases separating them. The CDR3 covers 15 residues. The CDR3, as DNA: TGTGCCAGCAGTGTACATAGGACCGCAGCCTACGAGCAGTACTTC. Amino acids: CASSVHRTAAYEQYF.